The T cell receptor (beta chain) described here comes from a study of cytomegalovirus exposure and HLA in healthy donors. The study ran its PCR with 60 Vbeta and 13 Jbeta primers. Profiling relied on immunoSEQ multiplex PCR, and the TCRdb table lists in-frame clones only, not all of them. This table has 200,000 to 300,000 clones, 78% appearing once. The V segment lost 2 bases and the J segment 5 bases; nucleotides outside the gene matches: 9. CDR1 and CDR2 from the germline V gene are GTSNPN and SVGIG (reference sequence). This CDR3 comprises 14 residues. This sequence was found in a boy younger than 18 in good health and CMV-seronegative. The chain joins TRBV30 to TRBJ2-7; 7 bases fit TRBD2. The sequencing input was PBMCs. The CDR3 DNA is TGTGCCTGGAGTCTCGGCGGGAGTAGCCACGAGCAGTACTTC. Translation gives CAWSLGGSSHEQYF.